The clone carrying this T cell receptor beta chain has a handful of counts. What it binds is not known. There are 13 residues in the CDR3. Per germline, CDR1 MNHEY and CDR2 SMNVEV (reference sequence). V lost 6 bases and J 5 bases, leaving 13 bases between the germline ends. This sample was taken from a study of vaccination and CD4 T cells after COVID-19. Study summary: Convalescent donors were composed of six males and four females, of whom two were Hispanic. Overall study results and limits: Only post-vaccination samples contained a median approximately 90% of the reactive clones in convalescent patients.

Treatment in this sample: roughly ten-day PBMC culture with coronavirus spike peptide pools or control peptides (ViraFEST assay). Cultured CD4+ T cells had their DNA profiled by the Oncomine TCR Beta short-read assay. One entry per CDR3 protein, called by TCRdb with MiXCR from the PCR reads. This table has fewer than 25,000 distinct CDR3 sequences, 48% appearing once. Sequencing input: CD4+ T cells from blood, cultured in vitro. The source is a human donor who had recovered from COVID-19. The rearrangement uses TRBV27 and TRBJ1-1, with D perhaps TRBD1 (6 bases). CDR3 in DNA: TGTGCCAGCAGGCCAACAGGGCGGACTGAAGCTTTCTTT. Translated, it gives CASRPTGRTEAFF.